One and the same sample provided the 14 T cell receptor beta chains below, sequenced in a study of cytomegalovirus exposure and HLA in healthy donors. A multiplex PCR was run with 60 Vbeta primers and 13 Jbeta primers. The table came from immunoSEQ multiplex PCR; TCRdb's copy has only in-frame clones and leaves some out. The sample shows some 130,000 clones, more than 80% of them seen only once. Sequencing input: PBMCs. The receptors derive from a man aged 25-40 years in good health and CMV-seronegative.

This sequence joins TRBV29-1 and TRBJ2-7; maybe TRBD2 (6 bases). The germline V gene has CDR1 SQVTM and CDR2 ANQGSEA. The CDR3 runs to 13 residues. Trimming stripped 4 bases from V and 3 bases from J, with 13 bases between. The CDR3 nucleotides read TGCAGCGTTGGGGGGGACTGGGGCTACGAGCAGTACTTC. Translation: CSVGGDWGYEQYF.

The DNA of the CDR3 is TGTGCCAGTAGCCCCCTGGCCGGGGCCAACGTCCTGACTTTC. The encoded protein is CASSPLAGANVLTF. V usage is TRBV19 and J usage is TRBJ2-6; unclear D gene. Germline CDR1 is LNHDA and CDR2 is SQIVND (reference sequence). There are 14 residues in the CDR3. Trimming cost V 6 bases and J 4 bases, with 10 bases left between them.

The chain joins TRBV10-1 to TRBJ2-1, with TRBD2 identical over 10 bases. Germline V CDR1 and CDR2: WNHNN, SYGVQD (reference sequence). CDR3 size: 14 residues. J gave up 15 bases and V 5 bases, and 13 bases lay outside the gene matches. The CDR3, as DNA: TGCGCCAGCAGTATCCTAGCGGGAGTTGGACGTCTGTTCTTC. This gives the protein CASSILAGVGRLFF.

This CDR3 is CASSSTGTSYEQYF. CDR3 DNA sequence: TGTGCCAGCAGTTCAACCGGGACTTCCTACGAGCAGTACTTC. The chain recombines TRBV27 with TRBJ2-5; D possibly corresponds to TRBD2 (6 bases). The DNA end is more similar to TRBJ2-7, so the J call may be wrong. This CDR3 has 14 residues. Germline lookup yields CDR1 MNHEY and CDR2 SMNVEV (reference sequence).

This clone is a singleton in its sample. The V and J genes are TRBV19 and TRBJ2-1, with 9 positions matching TRBD2. Per the germline V gene, CDR1 is LNHDA and CDR2 is SQIVND (reference sequence). The CDR3 is 15 residues long. V dropped 1 base and J dropped 8; count of bases not matched to a gene: 6. The CDR3 DNA reads TGTGCCAGTAGTATAGCAGCGGGAGGTGGGGATGAGCAGTTCTTC. Amino acid sequence: CASSIAAGGGDEQFF.

The genes are TRBV9 and TRBJ2-7, with 11 bases that match TRBD2. This CDR3 is built from 19 residues. The germline gives CDR1 SGDLS, CDR2 YYNGEE. Trimming at V came to 0 bases and at J to 2 bases, leaving 13 bases not matched to a gene. CDR3 sequence reads: CASSVAPELAGGQTYEQYF. The CDR3 region has the DNA TGTGCCAGCAGCGTAGCTCCGGAGCTAGCGGGAGGACAAACCTACGAGCAGTACTTC.

The genes are TRBV27 and TRBJ2-3; the D gene is possibly TRBD2 (5 bases). The CDR3 is 20 residues long. Germline loops: CDR1 MNHEY, CDR2 SMNVEV (reference sequence). V lost 3 bases, J lost 0 bases, and 25 bases lay in between. The CDR3 is CASSFFDYGKPEASTDTQYF. The CDR3 DNA is TGTGCCAGCAGTTTTTTTGACTACGGAAAACCGGAAGCTAGCACAGATACGCAGTATTTT.

This chain links TRBV10-2 with TRBJ1-4, with 7 bases lining up with TRBD1. The J segment lost 5 bases and the V segment lost 6 bases, leaving 3 bases of the junction unmatched. Germline loops: CDR1 WSHSY, CDR2 SAAADI. CDR3 length equals 13 residues. The CDR3 nucleotides read TGCGCCAGCAGGGACAGGTTAAATGAAAAACTGTTTTTT. It codes for CASRDRLNEKLFF.

The chain carries TRBV27 and TRBJ2-5, with D maybe TRBD2 (7 bases). Trimming left V 2 bases short and J 5 bases short, with 21 bases between. The CDR3 is made up of 17 amino acids. The germline gives CDR1 MNHEY, CDR2 SMNVEV (reference sequence). The chain's CDR3 is CASSLMPLGGRGETQYF. The CDR3 DNA is TGTGCCAGCAGTTTAATGCCCTTAGGAGGGAGGGGGGAGACCCAGTACTTC.

The chain uses TRBV7-2 and TRBJ2-3, with D tentatively TRBD2 (5 bases). V lost 5 bases to trimming and J lost 0 bases, with 15 bases between them. Germline loops: CDR1 SGHTA, CDR2 FQGNSA. The CDR3 contains 16 residues. CDR3 sequence reads: CASSPAPRGSTDTQYF. Here the CDR3 DNA reads TGTGCCAGCAGCCCAGCCCCCCGGGGTAGCACAGATACGCAGTATTTT. Together with reference TRBV7-2 and TRBJ2-3, the CDR3 gives the full variable domain: GAGVSQSPSNKVTEKGKDVELRCDPISGHTALYWYRQSLGQGLEFLIYFQGNSAPDKSGLPSDRFSAERTGGSVSTLTIQRTQQEDSAVYLCASSPAPRGSTDTQYFGPGTRLTVL.

The chain has TRBV13 and TRBJ2-5; TRBD1 agrees at 7 bases. Germline lookup yields CDR1 PRHDT and CDR2 FYEKMQ (reference sequence). V shed 3 bases and J 5 bases; nucleotides not matched to a gene: 18. CDR3 size: 18 residues. The CDR3 loop reads CASSFTGVGSTLGETQYF. The CDR3, as DNA: TGTGCCAGCAGCTTTACAGGGGTCGGAAGTACCCTGGGGGAGACCCAGTACTTC. Full variable domain (outside the CDR3, taken from reference TRBV13 and TRBJ2-5): AAGVIQSPRHLIKEKRETATLKCYPIPRHDTVYWYQQGPGQDPQFLISFYEKMQSDKGSIPDRFSAQQFSDYHSELNMSSLELGDSALYFCASSFTGVGSTLGETQYFGPGTRLLVL.

The rearrangement links TRBV4-3 to TRBJ2-7, with TRBD2 matching over 11 bases. This CDR3 is 15 amino acids long. Germline CDR1 LGHNA, CDR2 YSLEER. Losses at the gene ends were 2 bases for V and 4 bases for J; bases not matched to a gene: 4. The CDR3 loop is CASSQQLAGAYEQYF. CDR3 DNA: TGCGCCAGCAGCCAACAACTAGCGGGAGCTTACGAGCAGTACTTC.

The rearrangement uses TRBV7-9 and TRBJ2-1; a possible D gene is TRBD2 (6 bases). Germline V gene sequence: CDR1 SEHNR, CDR2 FQNEAQ (reference sequence). The CDR3 sequence is 12 residues long. V gave up 7 bases and J gave up 8 bases, with 12 bases separating them. CDR3 sequence (DNA): TGTGCCAGCATTGGTAGCGGCGATGAGCAGTTCTTC. It codes for CASIGSGDEQFF. Complete variable domain (other parts from reference TRBV7-9 and TRBJ2-1): DTGVSQNPRHKITKRGQNVTFRCDPISEHNRLYWYRQTLGQGPEFLTYFQNEAQLEKSRLLSDRFSAERPKGSFSTLEIQRTEQGDSAMYLCASIGSGDEQFFGPGTRLTVL.

The table lists this clone with a few counts. The rearrangement links TRBV6-5 to TRBJ1-1; 7 positions agree with TRBD1. V trimming: 2 bases; J trimming: 1 base; junction bases outside the gene matches: 7. This CDR3 is 16 amino acids long. The V gene's germline CDR1 is MNHEY and CDR2 SVGAGI. CDR3 sequence reads: CASSYPPRTGNTEAFF. The CDR3 DNA is TGTGCCAGCAGTTACCCCCCGAGGACAGGGAACACTGAAGCTTTCTTT.